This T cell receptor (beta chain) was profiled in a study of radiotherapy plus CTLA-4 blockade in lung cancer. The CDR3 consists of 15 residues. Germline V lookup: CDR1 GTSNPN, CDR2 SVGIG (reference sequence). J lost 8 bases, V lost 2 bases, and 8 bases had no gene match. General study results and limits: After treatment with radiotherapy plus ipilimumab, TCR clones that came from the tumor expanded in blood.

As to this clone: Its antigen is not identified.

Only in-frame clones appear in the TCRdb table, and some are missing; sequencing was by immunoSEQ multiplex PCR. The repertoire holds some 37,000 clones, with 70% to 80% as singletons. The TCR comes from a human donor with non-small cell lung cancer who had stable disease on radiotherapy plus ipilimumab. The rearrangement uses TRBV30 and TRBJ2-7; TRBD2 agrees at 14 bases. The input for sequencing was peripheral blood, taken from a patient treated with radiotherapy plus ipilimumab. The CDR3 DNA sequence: TGTGCCTGGAGTCTGGGACTAGCGGGGGTGGGGCAGCAGTACTTC. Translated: CAWSLGLAGVGQQYF. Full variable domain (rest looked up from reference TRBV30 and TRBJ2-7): SQTIHQWPATLVQPVGSPLSLECTVEGTSNPNLYWYRQAAGRGLQLLFYSVGIGQISSEVPQNLSASRPQDRQFILSSKKLLLSDSGFYLCAWSLGLAGVGQQYFGPGTRLTVT.